Below, 19 T cell receptor beta chains from the same sample are listed, as sequenced in a study of T-cell reconstitution after alpha-beta-depleted transplantation in children. Using unique molecular identifiers, the investigators prepared the TCRbeta library. TCRdb analysed the PCR reads with MiXCR anew, one entry per CDR3 protein. The data contain some 200,000 distinct CDR3 sequences, about 8.7% of them singletons. The sequencing here drew on PBMCs, mostly from graft donor cells, taken 360 days after TCRalphabeta/CD19-depleted stem cell transplant. The receptor set was obtained from a male patient between 2 and 10 years old who had a stem cell transplant for acute myeloid leukemia, so the T cells may come from the graft donor.

This clonotype was seen at least ten times. This chain connects TRBV6-2 or TRBV6-3 to TRBJ2-1; D possibly corresponds to TRBD2 (6 bases). This CDR3 comprises 15 residues. CDR1 MNHEY and CDR2 SVGEGT come from the germline V gene. The V and J ends lost 2 bases and 3 bases respectively, with 11 bases between them. For the CDR3, the DNA is TGTGCCAGCAGTTACGGACTATTACTCTACAATGAGCAGTTCTTC. Protein sequence: CASSYGLLLYNEQFF.

This chain connects TRBV11-2 to TRBJ2-4, with D possibly matching TRBD1 (6 bases). Germline loops: CDR1 SGHAT, CDR2 FQNNGV. This CDR3 has 20 amino acids. V dropped 2 bases and J dropped 0 bases, with 23 bases sitting between them. CDR3 region: CASSLNGGARPDLAKNIQYF. CDR3 bases: TGTGCCAGCAGCTTAAATGGGGGCGCCAGGCCTGATCTAGCCAAAAACATTCAGTACTTC. The full variable domain, rest sourced from reference TRBV11-2 and TRBJ2-4, is EAGVAQSPRYKIIEKRQSVAFWCNPISGHATLYWYQQILGQGPKLLIQFQNNGVVDDSQLPKDRFSAERLKGVDSTLKIQPAKLEDSAVYLCASSLNGGARPDLAKNIQYFGAGTRLSVL.

The chain has TRBV11-2 and TRBJ1-4, with a tentative D call TRBD1 (5 bases). V was trimmed by 5 bases and J by 0 bases, leaving 10 bases between them. The CDR3 spans 15 residues. CDR1 and CDR2 from the germline V gene are SGHAT and FQNNGV. The CDR3 nucleotides read TGTGCCAGCAGCAGACAGACAACAACTAATGAAAAACTGTTTTTT. Amino acid sequence: CASSRQTTTNEKLFF.

The table lists this clonotype with a few counts. V gene TRBV5-1 combines with J gene TRBJ1-1; D call uncertain. This CDR3 comprises 13 residues. The V gene lost 2 bases and the J gene lost 4 bases, with 9 bases spanning the gap. Germline loops: CDR1 SGHRS, CDR2 YFSETQ. The CDR3 region has the DNA TGCGCCAGCAGCTTCAAGGGTGGCACTGAAGCTTTCTTT. It encodes CASSFKGGTEAFF.

This clonotype was found many times. This chain connects TRBV7-9 to TRBJ2-7, with 12 bases fitting TRBD2. The ends lost 5 bases at V and 6 bases at J; junction bases unmatched: 8. Germline CDR1 and CDR2: SEHNR and FQNEAQ (reference sequence). The CDR3 is made up of 15 amino acids. The CDR3 spells CASSLGLAGYTEQYF. CDR3 coding DNA: TGTGCCAGCAGCCTCGGACTAGCGGGATACACCGAGCAGTACTTC.

This clonotype was observed many times. V is TRBV29-1 and J is TRBJ2-3, with a possible D match to TRBD2 (5 bases). Germline lookup yields CDR1 SQVTM and CDR2 ANQGSEA. The CDR3 has 14 residues. The CDR3 is CTLPGRLSTDTQYF. The CDR3 region has the DNA TGCACCCTACCGGGGAGACTTAGCACAGATACGCAGTATTTT.

The sample holds many counts of this clonotype. The chain combines TRBV7-8 with TRBJ2-3; tentative D call: TRBD1 (5 bases). The CDR3 totals 17 residues. The ends were cut back, 1 base at V and 1 base at J, with 15 bases in the middle. Germline V gene sequence: CDR1 SGHVS, CDR2 FQNEAQ. The CDR3 bases are TGTGCCAGCAGCTTAGACCTTACAGGTTTACGCACAGATACGCAGTATTTT. It is translated as CASSLDLTGLRTDTQYF.

The J gene is TRBJ2-5, the V gene TRBV5-1; the D is unclear. CDR1 and CDR2 from the germline V gene are SGHRS and YFSETQ. V lost 5 bases and J lost 1, with 9 bases in between. The CDR3 contains 13 residues. CDR3 sequence reads: CASRVLPQETQYF. The CDR3 coding sequence is TGCGCCAGCAGGGTACTACCCCAAGAGACCCAGTACTTC.

The V gene is TRBV28, the J gene TRBJ2-7; weak D call: TRBD1 (5 bases). This CDR3 is built from 12 residues. The germline CDR1 and CDR2 sequences are MDHEN and SYDVKM. Trimming cost V 5 bases and J 3 bases, with 8 bases left between them. Here the CDR3 reads CASSGTGYEQYV. CDR3 bases: TGTGCCAGCAGTGGCACAGGCTACGAGCAGTACGTC.

This clonotype was seen at least ten times. The J gene is TRBJ2-7, the V gene TRBV7-2; a weak D match, TRBD1 (5 bases). Per the germline V gene, CDR1 is SGHTA and CDR2 is FQGNSA. The CDR3 has 15 residues. With 5 bases removed from V and 2 bases from J, the gap between germline ends came to 16 bases. In nucleotides, the CDR3 is TGTGCCAGCAGCCCCCGGTCTAGGGGTCCCTACGAGCAGTACTTC. Residues: CASSPRSRGPYEQYF.

The chain recombines TRBV24-1 with TRBJ2-1; D is unclear. V dropped 4 bases and J dropped 7 bases, with 10 bases sitting between them. CDR3 length: 13 residues. The germline gives CDR1 KGHDR, CDR2 SFDVKD. The CDR3 nucleotides read TGTGCCACCAGTGACCCCCCTACGAATGAGCAGTTCTTC. The encoded protein is CATSDPPTNEQFF.

This clonotype was picked up a small number of times. The CDR3 sequence: CSARDSQGDSPLHF. For the CDR3, the DNA is TGCAGTGCTAGAGATTCCCAAGGGGATTCACCCCTCCACTTT. The rearrangement uses TRBV20-1 and TRBJ1-6, with D perhaps TRBD1 (5 bases). The V gene lost 0 bases and the J gene lost 8 bases, with 11 bases spanning the gap. From germline, CDR1 is DFQATT and CDR2 SNEGSKA (reference sequence). The CDR3 loop spans 14 amino acids.

The chain has TRBV21-1 and TRBJ2-3; the table's D call, TRBD1, has no DNA check behind it. TRBV21-1 is assigned pseudogene status. The CDR3 consists of 14 residues. CDR3 amino acids: CAIPGRASVDTQYF. CDR3 DNA: TGTGCCATACCCGGGAGAGCCTCAGTAGATACGCAGTATTTT.

This clonotype was seen a handful of times. The J gene is TRBJ2-7, the V gene TRBV6-1; D is unresolved. This CDR3 has 14 amino acids. V lost 6 bases and J 0 bases, leaving 12 bases between the germline ends. Germline V CDR1 and CDR2: MNHNS, SASEGT. For the CDR3, the DNA is TGTGCCAGCAGCCCCCCGAAGCACTCCTACGAGCAGTACTTC. It translates to CASSPPKHSYEQYF.

This clonotype was detected only a few times. The CDR3 loop is CSAGAVSLNEQFF. CDR3 nucleotide sequence: TGCAGTGCAGGGGCCGTGAGTTTGAATGAGCAGTTCTTC. The rearrangement joins TRBV20-1 to TRBJ2-1; TRBD1 is a possible D gene (5 bases). The CDR3 totals 13 residues. Germline V gene lookup returns CDR1 DFQATT and CDR2 SNEGSKA (reference sequence). With 6 bases removed from V and 7 bases from J, the gap between germline ends came to 16 bases.

This clonotype was seen at least ten times. The chain uses TRBV3-1 and TRBJ2-7; the D gene is possibly TRBD2 (5 bases). Trimming removed 3 bases from V and 5 bases from J, with 11 bases in between. CDR3 size: 13 residues. The V gene's germline CDR1 is LGHDT and CDR2 YNNKEL (reference sequence). The CDR3 reads CASSQRGFNEQYF. The CDR3, as DNA: TGTGCCAGCAGCCAGCGAGGGTTCAACGAGCAGTACTTC.

V usage is TRBV2 and J usage is TRBJ2-7; 10 bases fit TRBD2. The CDR3 length is 15 residues. Germline V lookup: CDR1 SNHLY, CDR2 FYNNEI. V dropped 1 base and J dropped 3; count of bases not matched to a gene: 3. CDR3 sequence: CASSEGTSGIYEQYF. CDR3 coding DNA: TGTGCCAGCAGTGAAGGGACTAGCGGTATCTACGAGCAGTACTTC.

The table lists this clonotype with a few counts. The chain combines TRBV20-1 with TRBJ2-3; tentatively, D is TRBD1 or TRBD2 (5 bases each). The CDR3 covers 13 residues. The ends were cut back, 3 bases at V and 9 bases at J, with 16 bases in the middle. CDR1 and CDR2 (germline): DFQATT, SNEGSKA (reference sequence). The CDR3 DNA is TGCAGTGCTAGGGTGGAGAGGGGAGACACGCAGTATTTT. Amino acid sequence: CSARVERGDTQYF.

This clonotype was counted between two and nine times. V is TRBV6-1 and J is TRBJ2-5; TRBD2 agrees at 7 bases. Germline V gene lookup returns CDR1 MNHNS and CDR2 SASEGT. The V and J ends lost 5 bases and 5 bases, in that order; junction bases with no gene match: 8. The CDR3 has 14 amino acids. DNA of the CDR3: TGTGCCAGCAGTCCCCCCAGCGGGAAGGAGACCCAGTACTTC. Residues: CASSPPSGKETQYF.